This is a list of T cell receptor beta chains from one sample in a study of cytomegalovirus exposure and HLA in healthy donors. Repertoires were generated with immunoSEQ multiplex PCR, while TCRdb's copy carries only in-frame clones and drops some. Of tens of thousands of clones detected, around 80% appear once; the ten largest clones hold just under 2.5%. The specimen was PBMCs. These receptors came from a male donor in good health and CMV-seropositive. Each CDR3 is given with its conserved first and last residue. The D gene is left open where the match is weak. Only part of the rows carry a size: once, few, many, or a class if the clone is expanded.

>TRBJ1-2|TRBV28|NA|TRBD1
TGTGCCAGCAGTCAAACTATGACAGGGCACTATGGCTACACCTTC
CASSQTMTGHYGYTF
>TRBJ2-5|TRBV6-5|NA|TRBD1
TGTGCCAGCAGTACGGGACAGGGTGAGACCCAGTACTTC
CASSTGQGETQYF
>TRBJ2-6|TRBV7-7|NA|NA
TGTGCCTACATGGCTCCTGGGGCCAACGTCCTGACTTTC
CAYMAPGANVLTF
>TRBJ2-7|TRBV6-1|medium-sized|TRBD1
TGTGCCAGCAGTGAAAAAGCCGGGACAGGGCACCACGAGCAGTACTTC
CASSEKAGTGHHEQYF
>TRBJ2-3|TRBV28|NA|NA
TGTGCCAGCGGCGGAGTCGTGTACCCCGGGACTTCCTCCGATACGCAGTATTTT
CASGGVVYPGTSSDTQYF
>TRBJ2-1|TRBV6-1|NA|NA
TGTGCCAGCAGTGAGGGCCCGGCCCCCAATGAGCAGTTCTTC
CASSEGPAPNEQFF
>TRBJ1-2|TRBV7-8|once|NA
TGTGCCAGCAGCTTAGGAGGGGGCTATGGCTACACCTTC
CASSLGGGYGYTF
>TRBJ2-7|TRBV5-1|NA|TRBD1
TGCGCCAGCAGCTTGGCGGGGAGCTGGGGGACAGGGTCACGATACGAGCAGTACTTC
CASSLAGSWGTGSRYEQYF
>TRBJ1-1|TRBV12-5|NA|NA
TGTGCTAGTGGTTACGGGGGTGTCGCTGAAGCTTTCTTT
CASGYGGVAEAFF
>TRBJ1-1|TRBV10-3|NA|TRBD1
TGTGCCATCAAACAGGGGGCGAACACTGAAGCTTTCTTT
CAIKQGANTEAFF
>TRBJ1-1|TRBV18|NA|NA
TGTGCCAGCTCACCACGAGGGGGCACTGAAGCTTTCTTT
CASSPRGGTEAFF
>TRBJ2-7|TRBV4-1|NA|NA
TGCGCCAGCAGCCAAGATCTTCACGGCTCCTACGAGCAGTACTTC
CASSQDLHGSYEQYF
>TRBJ1-1|TRBV28|NA|NA
TGTGCCAGCAGTCTTGCAGGTGGGAACACTGAAGCTTTCTTT
CASSLAGGNTEAFF
>TRBJ2-2|TRBV9|NA|NA
TGTGCCAGCAGCGTAGACGTAGGCGAGGGAATGACCGGGGAGCTGTTTTTT
CASSVDVGEGMTGELFF
>TRBJ2-3|TRBV6-6|once|NA
TGTGCCACCCTAGCAACAGATACGCAGTATTTT
CATLATDTQYF
>TRBJ1-3|TRBV7-9|NA|NA
TGTGCCAGCAGCTTTTCAGGGAACTCTGGAAACACCATATATTTT
CASSFSGNSGNTIYF
>TRBJ1-1|TRBV7-2|NA|NA
TGTGCCAGCAGCTTAGCGGGGGGGAACACTGAAGCTTTCTTT
CASSLAGGNTEAFF
>TRBJ2-7|TRBV6-1|few|NA
TGTGCCAGCCAGACAGGAGAAGCCTACGAGCAGTACTTC
CASQTGEAYEQYF
>TRBJ2-2|TRBV29-1|NA|NA
TGCAGCGTTGAAAAAGGCCTAGCGAACACCGGGGAGCTGTTTTTT
CSVEKGLANTGELFF
>TRBJ1-6|TRBV7-3|NA|NA
TGTGCCAGCAGCTTAAGTCCGGGATTCAATTCACCCCTCCACTTT
CASSLSPGFNSPLHF
>TRBJ1-2|TRBV7-9|NA|NA
TGTGCCAGCAGCTTGGTCCAGTTAAGTGGCTACACCTTC
CASSLVQLSGYTF
>TRBJ1-2|TRBV20-1|NA|NA
TGCAGTGCTAACAGGGACTATGGCTACACCTTC
CSANRDYGYTF
>TRBJ2-3|TRBV4-1|NA|TRBD2
TGCGCCAGCAGCCAACCGGGACTAGCTCATAGCAGCACAGATACGCAGTATTTT
CASSQPGLAHSSTDTQYF
>TRBJ1-2|TRBV27|once|NA
TGTGCCAGCAGCCTGGGGCGGAACTATGGCTACACCTTC
CASSLGRNYGYTF
>TRBJ2-2|TRBV10-3|few|TRBD1
TGTGCCATCAGTGAGCCGGGGACAGGGGTCACCGGGGAGCTGTTTTTT
CAISEPGTGVTGELFF
>TRBJ2-1|TRBV13|few|NA
TGTGCCAGCAGCTTAGGGTTCGACAATGAGCAGTTCTTC
CASSLGFDNEQFF
>TRBJ2-7|TRBV6-6|NA|NA
TGTGCCAGCAGTTACTCGAGTGAGCAGTACTTC
CASSYSSEQYF
>TRBJ2-1|TRBV29-1|NA|NA
TGCAGCGTTGAATCTGGGAGGAATGAGCAGTTCTTC
CSVESGRNEQFF
>TRBJ2-7|TRBV5-4|NA|TRBD2
TGTGCCAGCAGTTCCTACGGGAGGGACCGCTGGGAGCAGTACTTC
CASSSYGRDRWEQYF
>TRBJ2-7|TRBV19|NA|NA
TGTGCCAGTACGAGGGGAGCGGGCGGAACCTACGAGCAGTACTTC
CASTRGAGGTYEQYF
>TRBJ2-2|TRBV30|once|NA
TGTGCCTGGAGGAGGTCCGGGGAGCTGTTTTTT
CAWRRSGELFF
>TRBJ2-7|TRBV5-1|NA|TRBD2
TGCGCCAGCAGCCTGGGACTAGGTGGGAACGAGCAGTACTTC
CASSLGLGGNEQYF
>TRBJ1-5|TRBV28|NA|NA
TGTGCCAGCAGGGACAGTTATAGCAATCAGCCCCAGCATTTT
CASRDSYSNQPQHF
>TRBJ2-1|TRBV7-2|NA|NA
TGTGCCAGCAGCTTCTCAGGGTGGGCAGACAATGAGCAGTTCTTC
CASSFSGWADNEQFF
>TRBJ2-1|TRBV28|NA|TRBD1
TGTGCCAGCAGTCCACCGGGACAGGGGAACAATGAGCAGTTCTTC
CASSPPGQGNNEQFF
>TRBJ1-3|TRBV5-4|few|NA
TGTGCCAGCAGCTTGGTTTCCACAGGGACTGGAAACACCATATATTTT
CASSLVSTGTGNTIYF
>TRBJ2-7|TRBV2|NA|NA
TGTGCCAGCAGTGGGGGGCGGGTGGCCTACGAGCAGTACTTC
CASSGGRVAYEQYF
>TRBJ1-2|TRBV7-8|NA|NA
TGTGCCAGCAGCGGAGACAGGTTCCCCAGGGGAAACTATGGCTACACCTTC
CASSGDRFPRGNYGYTF
>TRBJ2-2|TRBV6-6|NA|NA
TGTGCCAGCAGTTCACCGGGTTGGGTCGGGGAGCTGTTTTTT
CASSSPGWVGELFF
>TRBJ2-1|TRBV15|NA|TRBD1
TGTGCCACCAGCAGAGAGGGGGACAGATACAATGAGCAGTTCTTC
CATSREGDRYNEQFF
>TRBJ2-7|TRBV19|NA|NA
TGTGCCAGTAGTATAGCGGAGCTCTACGAGCAGTACTTC
CASSIAELYEQYF
>TRBJ2-1|TRBV14|NA|NA
TGTGCCAGCAGCCCCCCGTTGGGCCCCTACAATGAGCAGTTCTTC
CASSPPLGPYNEQFF
>TRBJ1-1|TRBV4-1|NA|NA
TGCGCCAGCAGCCAAGTTCTCGGGGGCACTGAAGCTTTCTTT
CASSQVLGGTEAFF
>TRBJ2-7|TRBV19|NA|TRBD1
TGTGCCAGTAGTATACCCGGGACAGGGTCCTACGAGCAGTACTTC
CASSIPGTGSYEQYF
>TRBJ1-1|TRBV6-5|NA|TRBD1
TGTGCCAGCAGTTACGACTCTGTCAGGGGGTACACTGAAGCTTTCTTT
CASSYDSVRGYTEAFF
>TRBJ2-1|TRBV2|NA|TRBD1
TGTGCCACTGAAGCAGGGGGAAATGAGCAGTTCTTC
CATEAGGNEQFF